The rows below give T cell receptor beta chains drawn from one sample of a study of T-cell reconstitution after alpha-beta-depleted transplantation in children. From the PCR reads, TCRdb called clonotypes with MiXCR, one entry per CDR3 protein. The data show some 300,000 distinct CDR3 sequences, 10% seen once. This material consisted of PBMCs, taken before TCRalphabeta/CD19-depleted stem cell transplant. The receptors were sampled from a boy in the first two years of life with acute myeloid leukemia, due to receive a stem cell transplant. Both conserved end residues are part of each CDR3. Fields, in order: V gene, clone size, D gene, J gene, CDR3 protein, CDR3 DNA. D genes are given only for firm matches. Only part of the rows carry a size: once, few, many, or a class if the clone is expanded.

V gene: TRBV24-1
clone size: few
D gene: TRBD2
J gene: TRBJ2-5
CDR3 protein: CATSDSERDIETQYF
CDR3 DNA: TGTGCCACCAGTGATTCCGAGCGGGATATCGAGACCCAGTACTTC

V gene: TRBV7-2
clone size: .
D gene: TRBD2
J gene: TRBJ2-7
CDR3 protein: CASSSLLAGDYEQYF
CDR3 DNA: TGTGCCAGCAGCTCCCTCCTAGCGGGAGACTACGAGCAGTACTTC

V gene: TRBV6-2/TRBV6-3
clone size: many
D gene: TRBD1
J gene: TRBJ2-5
CDR3 protein: CASNLQGAGETQYF
CDR3 DNA: TGTGCCAGCAACTTACAGGGGGCCGGAGAGACCCAGTACTTC

V gene: TRBV19
clone size: .
D gene: .
J gene: TRBJ2-7
CDR3 protein: CASSLRDTLYEQYF
CDR3 DNA: TGTGCCAGTAGTCTCCGGGACACGCTCTACGAGCAGTACTTC

V gene: TRBV7-9
clone size: .
D gene: .
J gene: TRBJ2-2
CDR3 protein: CAAGPGRLSGELFF
CDR3 DNA: TGTGCCGCAGGGCCAGGGAGGCTCAGCGGGGAGCTGTTTTTT

V gene: TRBV20-1
clone size: many
D gene: .
J gene: TRBJ1-6
CDR3 protein: CSARDPSPTLHF
CDR3 DNA: TGCAGTGCTAGAGATCCGTCCCCCACCCTCCACTTT

V gene: TRBV7-9
clone size: .
D gene: .
J gene: TRBJ2-5
CDR3 protein: CASSLTTSGRGQYF
CDR3 DNA: TGTGCCAGCAGCCTAACCACCTCAGGGCGCGGCCAGTACTTC

V gene: TRBV5-1
clone size: many
D gene: .
J gene: TRBJ1-1
CDR3 protein: CASSLVQGRMNTEAFF
CDR3 DNA: TGCGCCAGCAGCTTGGTTCAGGGCCGAATGAACACTGAAGCTTTCTTT

V gene: TRBV5-1
clone size: many
D gene: .
J gene: TRBJ2-7
CDR3 protein: CASSPAGTRAYEQYF
CDR3 DNA: TGCGCCAGCAGCCCAGCAGGGACAAGGGCCTACGAGCAGTACTTC

V gene: TRBV7-9
clone size: few
D gene: .
J gene: TRBJ2-1
CDR3 protein: CASSLALSTEQFF
CDR3 DNA: TGTGCCAGCAGCTTAGCGTTAAGTACTGAGCAGTTCTTC

V gene: TRBV18
clone size: many
D gene: .
J gene: TRBJ2-1
CDR3 protein: CASSLPIGSSYNEQFF
CDR3 DNA: TGTGCCAGCTCACTACCAATCGGATCTTCCTACAATGAGCAGTTCTTC

V gene: TRBV28
clone size: many
D gene: .
J gene: TRBJ1-5
CDR3 protein: CASSLGFLSNQPHHF
CDR3 DNA: TGTGCCAGCAGTTTGGGGTTTTTAAGCAATCAGCCCCATCATTTT

V gene: TRBV12-3/TRBV12-4
clone size: few
D gene: TRBD1
J gene: TRBJ2-2
CDR3 protein: CASSGPTGGSTGELFF
CDR3 DNA: TGTGCCAGCAGTGGGCCGACAGGGGGCAGCACCGGGGAGCTGTTTTTT

V gene: TRBV28
clone size: many
D gene: TRBD1
J gene: TRBJ1-5
CDR3 protein: CASTWTGIYNQPQHF
CDR3 DNA: TGTGCCAGCACTTGGACAGGGATTTACAATCAGCCCCAGCATTTT

V gene: TRBV28
clone size: many
D gene: TRBD2
J gene: TRBJ2-5
CDR3 protein: CASSPRTSGGQETQYF
CDR3 DNA: TGTGCCAGCAGTCCTCGGACTAGCGGGGGTCAAGAGACCCAGTACTTC

V gene: TRBV20-1
clone size: many
D gene: .
J gene: TRBJ1-2
CDR3 protein: CSAGGGQVANYGYTF
CDR3 DNA: TGCAGTGCCGGGGGGGGGCAGGTCGCTAACTATGGCTACACCTTC

V gene: TRBV5-1
clone size: many
D gene: .
J gene: TRBJ2-7
CDR3 protein: CASSLYTQDYEQYF
CDR3 DNA: TGCGCCAGCAGCCTCTATACCCAGGACTACGAGCAGTACTTC

V gene: TRBV10-3
clone size: many
D gene: .
J gene: TRBJ2-5
CDR3 protein: CAISDQLGGETQYF
CDR3 DNA: TGTGCCATCAGTGACCAACTAGGGGGAGAGACCCAGTACTTC

V gene: TRBV28
clone size: few
D gene: TRBD1
J gene: TRBJ1-6
CDR3 protein: CASSPPMAGGYNSPLHF
CDR3 DNA: TGTGCCAGCAGCCCTCCCATGGCAGGGGGCTATAATTCACCCCTCCACTTT